The 8 T cell receptor beta chains reported below all come from one sample, sequenced in a study of a mutant IDH1 vaccine in newly diagnosed glioma. The sample's time point: week 11, during vaccination. Vaccination used 300 ug of mutant IDH1 20-mer peptide per dose, with topical imiquimod. Produced via immunoSEQ multiplex PCR; TCRdb's table is partial and in-frame only. The sample contains about 110,000 clones, roughly 90% of which appear only once. These receptors have no identified antigens. The sequenced sample was PBMCs, obtained from a glioma patient whose treatment included an IDH1 peptide vaccine. These receptors all come from a woman aged 45 to 65 with glioma.

This clone appeared a single time. This chain uses TRBV25-1 with TRBJ2-1, with D maybe TRBD1 (5 bases). The CDR3 totals 18 residues. V was pared by 0 bases and J by 2 bases, with 17 bases between. Looked up from germline, CDR1 is MGHDK and CDR2 is SYGVNS. CDR3 sequence reads: CASSEYQSQGPTYNEQFF. The CDR3 DNA follows: TGTGCCAGCAGTGAATATCAGTCCCAGGGCCCCACCTACAATGAGCAGTTCTTC.

This sequence joins TRBV28 and TRBJ2-7; D ambiguous. V lost 5 bases and J 3 bases, leaving 5 bases between the germline ends. In germline, CDR1 is MDHEN, CDR2 SYDVKM. The CDR3 extends over 11 amino acids. The CDR3 coding sequence is TGTGCCAGCAGTCGGTTCTACGAGCAGTACTTC. Protein: CASSRFYEQYF.

The J gene is TRBJ1-1, the V gene TRBV9, with 8 bases matching TRBD1. The V segment lost 1 base and the J segment 4 bases; nucleotides outside the gene matches: 9. The CDR3 totals 16 residues. The germline V gene encodes CDR1 SGDLS and CDR2 YYNGEE. The chain's CDR3 is CASSVQGTGIITEAFF. The CDR3 nucleotides read TGTGCCAGCAGCGTACAAGGGACAGGAATTATCACTGAAGCTTTCTTT.

The V call is TRBV30, the J call TRBJ2-7; TRBD2 matches 12 bases. From germline, CDR1 is GTSNPN and CDR2 SVGIG (reference sequence). V shed 3 bases, J shed 0 bases, and the junction held 9 bases outside the gene matches. This CDR3 spans 17 amino acids. CDR3 nucleotide sequence: TGTGCCTGGAGGGGAGCTAGCGGGAGGGTCAGCTCCTACGAGCAGTACTTC. This encodes CAWRGASGRVSSYEQYF.

The chain joins TRBV4-1 to TRBJ2-3; D is unclear. The V gene's germline CDR1 is MGHRA and CDR2 YSYEKL. This CDR3 contains 14 residues. V lost 1 base and J 1 base, leaving 6 bases between the germline ends. CDR3: CASSQGGRTDTQYF. The CDR3 DNA follows: TGCGCCAGCAGCCAAGGTGGTCGCACAGATACGCAGTATTTT.

The rearrangement uses TRBV28 and TRBJ1-2; the D gene is possibly TRBD1 (5 bases). CDR1 MDHEN and CDR2 SYDVKM come from the germline V gene. The CDR3 loop spans 14 amino acids. V lost 3 bases, J lost 8 bases, and 16 bases lay in between. The CDR3 loop reads CASSFGARLTGYTF. Here the CDR3 DNA reads TGTGCCAGCAGTTTTGGGGCGCGTTTAACGGGCTACACCTTC.

This clone was detected once. The rearrangement links TRBV4-2 to TRBJ2-3; 7 bases align to TRBD1. CDR1 is LGHNA, CDR2 YNFKEQ, per germline. Trimming at V came to 4 bases and at J to 2 bases, leaving 9 bases not matched to a gene. The CDR3 spans 16 residues. The chain's CDR3 is CASSLRDSLLTDTQYF. In DNA, the CDR3 is TGTGCCAGCAGCCTCCGGGACAGCCTACTCACAGATACGCAGTATTTT.

The chain uses TRBV7-3 and TRBJ2-1, with no clear D. Germline V gene lookup returns CDR1 SGHTA and CDR2 FQGTGA. Deletions cut 0 bases from V and 5 bases from J, with 5 bases between. The CDR3 loop spans 13 amino acids. In DNA form, the CDR3 reads TGTGCCAGCAGCTTAACCGTTGACAATGAGCAGTTCTTC. It codes for CASSLTVDNEQFF.